This T cell receptor (beta chain) is from a study of T-cell reconstitution after alpha-beta-depleted transplantation in children (dated by TCRdb to the mid-2010s). Looking at the study overall: Using TCR repertoire profiling, the study quantitatively followed how T-cell immune reconstitution unfolded in children after TCRalphabeta/CD19-depleted allogeneic hematopoietic cell transplantation. What the authors observed across the whole study: Over subsequent months, a decline in hyperexpanded clone frequencies was noted, and after one year, T-cell counts and TCRbeta diversity were mostly ascribed to newly produced T cells. About two months after transplant, the apparently early recovery of alphabetaT-cell counts reportedly depended on just several hundred clones that had expanded rapidly and came from non-depleted graft cells. In some patients, high TCRbeta diversity at day 60 was attributed to recipient T cells and intrathymic progenitors that had survived conditioning.

Comment on this clonotype: Its antigen is still unknown. A read error may account for a junction end that differs from germline.

Reading the label with the study, this specimen's treatment or condition is: allogeneic hematopoietic cell transplantation with graft depleted of TCRalphabeta T cells and CD19 B cells. Transplant recipients were children who received TCRalphabeta/CD19-depleted allogeneic hematopoietic cell grafts. The library was prepared using PCR. TCRdb shows the sequencer as Illumina HiSeq 2500. Molecular barcoding was employed in the preparation of TCR libraries, with unique molecular identifiers being used to normalize TCRbeta repertoire quantification. TCRdb reworked the public reads: Q25 trimming with fastp, MiXCR clone assembly, productive beta chains retained. When rows share a CDR3 protein, they turn into one entry using the most common DNA and genes. The sample has around 580,000 distinct CDR3 sequences on record, around 27% of them singletons. The top ten hold about 35% of the sample. The CDR3, cysteine through phenylalanine, is 13 amino acids long. The DNA shown is the 39-base CDR3, in frame from base 1.

The chain employs TRBV12-3 or TRBV12-4 and TRBJ2-3, with no D gene named confidently. This receptor was taken from a boy under two years old with Wiskott-Aldrich syndrome, due to receive a stem cell transplant. The input for sequencing was PBMCs, taken before TCRalphabeta/CD19-depleted stem cell transplant. Here the CDR3 is given as CVSPTPITDTQYF. The bases read TGTGTCAGCCCGACGCCCATCACAGATACGCAGTATTTT.